Presented here are 6 T cell receptor beta chains from one specimen sequenced in a study of Tregs in tolerant kidney transplant recipients. Produced via immunoSEQ multiplex PCR; TCRdb's table is partial and in-frame only. The data contain fewer than 150,000 clones, 85% to 95% of them seen just once; the ten biggest clones take up approximately 0.54%. Sequencing used CD4+ T cells from blood. These receptors all come from a human donor in good health.

The rearrangement joins TRBV7-9 to TRBJ1-2, with 7 bases identical to TRBD1. Trimming took 6 bases from V and 2 from J; bases not matched to a gene: 6. Germline lookup yields CDR1 SEHNR and CDR2 FQNEAQ (reference sequence). The CDR3 has 14 residues. The CDR3 region is CASRSLRGNYGYTF. In DNA form, the CDR3 reads TGTGCCAGCAGGTCGCTCAGGGGGAACTATGGCTACACCTTC.

This clone was observed a single time. The DNA is omitted, as the CDR3 cannot be located on it reliably, and the CDR3 follows TCRdb's listing. The CDR3 reads CASSPTGGTGMKNCFF. The chain carries TRBV19 and TRBJ1-4; the table's D call of TRBD1 was not tested on the DNA. Germline-derived CDR1 and CDR2 are LNHDA and SQIVND (reference sequence). The CDR3 has 16 amino acids, counting both end residues.

The chain combines TRBV9 with TRBJ2-2; 8 bases fit TRBD2. This CDR3 is built from 17 residues. CDR1 is SGDLS, CDR2 YYNGEE, per germline. Trimming at V came to 0 bases and at J to 2 bases, leaving 6 bases not matched to a gene. CDR3 nucleotide sequence: TGTGCCAGCAGCGTAGCCAGGGGACTAGACAACACCGGGGAGCTGTTTTTT. Its protein is CASSVARGLDNTGELFF.

V is TRBV29-1 and J is TRBJ1-2; D remains unclear. The CDR3 consists of 15 residues. Trimming shortened V by 7 bases and J by 4 bases, and 22 bases separated the two germline ends. Germline values: CDR1 SQVTM, CDR2 ANQGSEA. The CDR3: CSAGGEGQYVYGYTF. CDR3 nucleotides: TGCAGCGCCGGAGGAGAAGGGCAGTACGTCTATGGCTACACCTTC.

In its sample, this clone was seen once. CDR3 sequence (DNA): TGTGCCAGCTCACCAAAAGGGACTAGCGGGGGCAATGAGCAGTTCTTC. Translating it yields CASSPKGTSGGNEQFF. This sequence joins TRBV18 and TRBJ2-1; TRBD2 agrees at 14 bases. The CDR3 runs 16 residues. V lost 2 bases to trimming and J lost 6 bases; unmatched junction nucleotides: 3. In germline, CDR1 is KGHSH, CDR2 LQKENI.

The chain joins TRBV6-5 to TRBJ1-1; a weak D match, TRBD1 (5 bases). The germline V gene has CDR1 MNHEY and CDR2 SVGAGI. V dropped 4 bases and J dropped 3 bases, with 15 bases sitting between them. The CDR3 covers 15 residues. CDR3 in amino acids: CASSSYGGLDTEAFF. CDR3 bases: TGTGCCAGCAGTTCTTACGGGGGGTTGGACACTGAAGCTTTCTTT.